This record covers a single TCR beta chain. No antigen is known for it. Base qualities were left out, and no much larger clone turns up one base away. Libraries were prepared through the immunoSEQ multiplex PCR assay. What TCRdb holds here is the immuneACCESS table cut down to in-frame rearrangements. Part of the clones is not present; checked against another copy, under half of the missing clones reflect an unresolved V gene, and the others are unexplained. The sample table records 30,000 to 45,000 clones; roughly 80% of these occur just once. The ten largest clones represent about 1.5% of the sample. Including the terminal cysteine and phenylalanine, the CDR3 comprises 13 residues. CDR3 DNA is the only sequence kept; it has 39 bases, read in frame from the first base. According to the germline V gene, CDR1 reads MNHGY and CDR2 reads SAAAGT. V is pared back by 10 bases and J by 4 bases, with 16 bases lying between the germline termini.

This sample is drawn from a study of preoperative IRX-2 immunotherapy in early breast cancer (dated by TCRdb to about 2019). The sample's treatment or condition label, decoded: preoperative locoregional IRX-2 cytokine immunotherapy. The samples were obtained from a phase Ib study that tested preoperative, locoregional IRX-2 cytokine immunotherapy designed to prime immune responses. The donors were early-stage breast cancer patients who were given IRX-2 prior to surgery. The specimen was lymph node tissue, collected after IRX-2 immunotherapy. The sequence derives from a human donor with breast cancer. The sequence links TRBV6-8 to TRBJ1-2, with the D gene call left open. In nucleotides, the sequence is TGTGCCATCAACCGGGCCGAGACCTATGGCTACACCTTC. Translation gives CAINRAETYGYTF.